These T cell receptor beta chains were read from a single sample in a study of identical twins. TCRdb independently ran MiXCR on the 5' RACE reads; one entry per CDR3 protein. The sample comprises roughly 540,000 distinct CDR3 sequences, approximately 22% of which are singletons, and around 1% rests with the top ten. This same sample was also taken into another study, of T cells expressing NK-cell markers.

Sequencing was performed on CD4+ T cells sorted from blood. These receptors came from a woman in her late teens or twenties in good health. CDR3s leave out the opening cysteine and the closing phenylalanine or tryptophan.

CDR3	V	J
ASRDSMNTEAF	TRBV12-3/TRBV12-4	TRBJ1-1
SAPYLTDEQF	TRBV20-1	TRBJ2-1
AISQQGPTEAF	TRBV10-3	TRBJ1-1
ATSRAETSVNNEQF	TRBV15	TRBJ2-1
AISDQRFLDNEQF	TRBV10-3	TRBJ2-1
ATRDRGIGYT	TRBV15	TRBJ1-2
SASPGQGYGYT	TRBV20-1	TRBJ1-2
ASRDPGPTEAF	TRBV6-2/TRBV6-3	TRBJ1-1
SAGGGNIQY	TRBV29-1	TRBJ2-4
ASSDRAPYEQY	TRBV6-1	TRBJ2-7
ASSQPPGTVGNEQF	TRBV19	TRBJ2-1
ASSFSQGGNQPQH	TRBV7-2	TRBJ1-5
ASSSDRAGNQPQH	TRBV12-3/TRBV12-4	TRBJ1-5
ASSQDQDWMNEQF	TRBV4-3	TRBJ2-1
ASWEGGYGYT	TRBV6-5	TRBJ1-2
ASSTGRSSGKSYNEQF	TRBV21-1	TRBJ2-1
ASSWDGISGNTIY	TRBV5-1	TRBJ1-3
ASSAPGRPEYTQY	TRBV27	TRBJ2-3
ATSGSGRANEQF	TRBV24-1	TRBJ2-1
SAATVAQETQY	TRBV20-1	TRBJ2-5
ASSLWYDLPGTQY	TRBV7-3	TRBJ2-3
ASNRQGLGTGELF	TRBV6-1	TRBJ2-2
SVGVTSGSSYNEQF	TRBV29-1	TRBJ2-1
SVEGLAGGRNEQF	TRBV29-1	TRBJ2-1
SAQGPNEQF	TRBV20-1	TRBJ2-1
SAQIGAGNTEAF	TRBV20-1	TRBJ1-1
ASSFLDSGARGQY	TRBV11-2	TRBJ2-7
SVEAAGTGLGGYT	TRBV29-1	TRBJ1-2
ASSPAGNLYEQY	TRBV5-1	TRBJ2-7
ASSGLPGGADTQY	TRBV9	TRBJ2-3
ASSHPGQEDTQY	TRBV25-1	TRBJ2-3
ASKLGQGRNYGYT	TRBV12-3/TRBV12-4	TRBJ1-2
ASGGGMNTEAF	TRBV12-5	TRBJ1-1
ASSLGGPGPLRADTQY	TRBV12-3/TRBV12-4	TRBJ2-3
ASRRGPGANSPLH	TRBV5-1	TRBJ1-6
ASSPDRGRATEAF	TRBV5-1	TRBJ1-1
SARKASGSNTGELF	TRBV20-1	TRBJ2-2
ASSSSRDVYT	TRBV5-5	TRBJ1-2
ASSQAPGGQETQY	TRBV3-1	TRBJ2-5
ASGGPYTGELF	TRBV6-1	TRBJ2-2
ASSHGSPETQY	TRBV5-1	TRBJ2-5
SASPPGVNYNEQF	TRBV20-1	TRBJ2-1
ASSLPPTGFPGSPLH	TRBV27	TRBJ1-6
SPESSGRLEQY	TRBV20-1	TRBJ2-7
ASSLELLNGELF	TRBV7-9	TRBJ2-2
AWSKREGAEQF	TRBV30	TRBJ2-1
ASSVSAWVDTEAF	TRBV9	TRBJ1-1
ASRQATPYEQY	TRBV6-1	TRBJ2-7
ASSLAAYEQY	TRBV7-2	TRBJ2-7
ASSVGQGRYGYT	TRBV9	TRBJ1-2
ASSSTGSGNTIY	TRBV12-3/TRBV12-4	TRBJ1-3
ASRLTDNTEAF	TRBV5-5	TRBJ1-1
ASGGQPNTEAF	TRBV6-1	TRBJ1-1
ASSLAGRTMRENDKDEQF	TRBV11-1	TRBJ2-1
ASSRRGTGFYEQY	TRBV6-1	TRBJ2-7